This T cell receptor beta chain stems from a study of blood T cell repertoires in COVID-19. The repertoire was sequenced with immunoSEQ multiplex PCR; TCRdb's copy has only in-frame clones and lacks some. This sample carries some 450,000 clones, roughly 90% of them seen once, and the ten largest clones take roughly 0.78%. The CDR3 covers 12 residues. With 5 bases removed from V and 9 bases from J, the gap between germline ends came to 11 bases. Germline V gives CDR1 LGHDT, CDR2 YNNKEL (reference sequence). This chain links TRBV3-1 (or the pseudogene TRBV3-2) with TRBJ2-1; perhaps TRBD1 as D (5 bases). The TCR originated in a man between 18 and 29 years old with COVID-19, enrolled during active disease. Source material: peripheral blood. CDR3 sequence reads: CASSSQGIEQFF. Here the CDR3 DNA reads TGTGCCAGCAGCTCCCAGGGTATTGAGCAGTTCTTC.